Included here is one T cell receptor (beta chain) sequence, with context. No antigen is known for it. Researchers ran the PCR with 60 Vbeta and 13 Jbeta primers. Method: immunoSEQ multiplex PCR; TCRdb's copy keeps in-frame clones and lacks some. Among some 110,000 clones listed, over 65% were seen once. V shed 7 bases, J shed 4 bases, and the junction held 6 bases outside the gene matches. CDR1 LNHDA and CDR2 SQIVND come from the germline V gene (reference sequence). The CDR3 consists of 14 residues. This sample was included in a study of cytomegalovirus exposure and HLA in healthy donors. Study-level results: TCR beta sequences reportedly predicted most subjects' HLA-A and HLA-B alleles accurately.

The sequence was obtained from a man between 40 and 49 years old in good health and CMV-seropositive. Sequenced sample: PBMCs. The V gene is TRBV19, the J gene TRBJ2-1, with 8 bases lining up with TRBD2. Here the CDR3 DNA reads TGTGCCAGTACTCCACGGGGGGGTTACAATGAGCAGTTCTTC. It yields the protein CASTPRGGYNEQFF.